This TCR beta chain was recovered during a study of tumor-infiltrating lymphocytes in glioblastoma multiforme. Study-wide results and limits: Just one glioblastoma patient contributed to the TCR-mutation comparison. Functional subtype sorting of these T cells was not performed.

Comment on this clonotype: Antigen: not known. At one end the junction does not follow the germline gene, possibly because of a read error.

This CDR3 has 17 amino acids. Germline V lookup: CDR1 SGHAT, CDR2 FQNNGV. Multiple V-beta primers and a C-beta primer amplified TCRB from RNA. Input was 0.4 to 0.55 ug total RNA, reverse-transcribed with a C-beta primer. These TCRB libraries lack any described unique molecular identifiers. TCRdb processed the multiplex PCR reads anew with MiXCR; each CDR3 protein has one entry. Counted here are more than 12,000 distinct CDR3 sequences, over 55% occurring once; the ten biggest clones make up 49%. The TCR originated in a male donor with glioblastoma. The material sequenced was brain tumor tissue. The chain joins TRBV11-2 to TRBJ2-3, with D possibly TRBD2 on 5 matching bases. The CDR3 reads CTSGLDPANTSTDTQYF. The CDR3 DNA sequence: TGTACCAGCGGCTTAGATCCTGCAAACACTAGTACAGACACGCAGTATTTT.